The 8 T cell receptor beta chains below come from one sample, sequenced in a study of T cell responses to AZD1222 COVID-19 vaccine. TCRdb's copy holds only in-frame clones and misses some; the assay was immunoSEQ multiplex PCR. The table includes under 30,000 clones, roughly 90% detected once. Source: peripheral blood, taken 28 days after the second AZD1222 dose. The receptors here all came from an adult who received the AZD1222 COVID-19 vaccine.

The chain uses TRBV10-3 and TRBJ2-7, with 10 bases that match TRBD2. With 5 bases clipped from V and 8 bases from J, the junction kept 9 bases outside the gene matches. The germline V gene encodes CDR1 ENHRY and CDR2 SYGVKD. The CDR3 is made up of 14 amino acids. The CDR3 sequence is CAISSASGSQQQYF. Here the CDR3 DNA reads TGTGCCATCAGTTCCGCTAGCGGGAGTCAACAGCAGTACTTC.

This clone was detected once. This chain connects TRBV6-5 to TRBJ2-7; D possibly corresponds to TRBD1 (6 bases). Germline loops: CDR1 MNHEY, CDR2 SVGAGI. V was trimmed by 0 bases and J by 2 bases, leaving 11 bases between them. The CDR3 spans 15 residues. The CDR3 region is CASSYSQGTTYEQYF. CDR3 sequence (DNA): TGTGCCAGCAGTTACTCGCAGGGGACCACCTACGAGCAGTACTTC.

This clone came up once. The CDR3 DNA reads TGCGCCAGCAGCCCGGGACAGGAAGGGACCCAGTACTTC. It codes for CASSPGQEGTQYF. The chain carries TRBV5-1 and TRBJ2-5, with 8 nucleotides matching TRBD1. With 4 bases clipped from V and 7 bases from J, the junction kept 6 bases outside the gene matches. This CDR3 is built from 13 residues. Looked up from germline, CDR1 is SGHRS and CDR2 is YFSETQ.

This chain uses TRBV6-2 or TRBV6-3 with TRBJ1-1; D is unresolved. Germline lookup yields CDR1 MNHEY and CDR2 SVGEGT. Trimming removed 2 bases at V and 0 bases at J, with 4 bases between. The CDR3 runs 13 residues. DNA of the CDR3: TGTGCCAGCAGTTACCGGATGAACACTGAAGCTTTCTTT. It yields the protein CASSYRMNTEAFF.

J is TRBJ1-3 and V is TRBV2, with no clear D. CDR1 is SNHLY and CDR2 is FYNNEI in the germline V gene. The V end was cut by 8 bases, the J end by 0 bases, with 8 bases between. This CDR3 region has 13 residues. CDR3 coding DNA: TGTGCCAGCCGTCCGAGCTCTGGAAACACCATATATTTT. Protein sequence: CASRPSSGNTIYF.

This chain connects TRBV3-1 (or the pseudogene TRBV3-2) to TRBJ1-4; the match to TRBD1 covers 7 bases. V shed 1 base, J shed 2 bases, and the junction held 4 bases outside the gene matches. In germline, CDR1 is LGHDT, CDR2 YNNKEL (reference sequence). CDR3 length equals 16 residues. The CDR3: CASSQGGGQTNEKLFF. The CDR3 nucleotides read TGTGCCAGCAGCCAAGGTGGGGGACAGACTAATGAAAAACTGTTTTTT.

This clone has just a few counts. The V and J genes are TRBV4-2 and TRBJ1-6; 9 nucleotides match TRBD1. CDR3 size: 17 residues. V was clipped by 1 base and J by 6 bases; unmatched bases: 7. From germline, CDR1 is LGHNA and CDR2 YNFKEQ. CDR3 sequence reads: CASSQVEQGAGNSPLHF. The CDR3 coding sequence is TGTGCCAGCAGCCAAGTCGAACAGGGGGCGGGTAATTCACCCCTCCACTTT.

The V gene is TRBV3-1 (or the pseudogene TRBV3-2), the J gene TRBJ2-7; weak D call: TRBD1 (6 bases). The germline CDR1 and CDR2 sequences are LGHDT and YNNKEL (reference sequence). The CDR3 is 15 amino acids. The V and J ends lost 1 base and 3 bases respectively, with 13 bases between them. The CDR3 here is CASSQVGRGDYEQYF. The CDR3 bases are TGTGCCAGCAGCCAAGTGGGCAGGGGTGACTACGAGCAGTACTTC.